The 22 T cell receptor beta chains presented below share a single source sample, sequenced in a study of T cell repertoires in cytomegalovirus infection. TCRdb fed the reads into MiXCR, producing one record per CDR3 protein. The sample has around 300,000 distinct CDR3 sequences; 9.5% are singletons. Sequenced input: PBMCs. The receptors were sampled from a human donor in good health (CMV status not recorded). Some clones in this sample may be carry-over from other donors' samples.

CDR3 DNA sequence: TGTGCCAGCGAAAAAGCGGGAGGGAACACCGGGGAGCTGTTTTTT. It codes for CASEKAGGNTGELFF. This sequence joins TRBV25-1 and TRBJ2-2; the match to TRBD2 covers 9 bases. Germline V gene lookup returns CDR1 MGHDK and CDR2 SYGVNS. After removal of 8 bases from V and 1 base from J, the junction contained 5 bases not matched to a gene. This CDR3 region has 15 residues.

This clonotype was counted a few times. V gene TRBV2 combines with J gene TRBJ2-5; D not certain. The CDR3 covers 13 residues. Germline loops: CDR1 SNHLY, CDR2 FYNNEI. V was pared by 8 bases and J by 1 base, with 11 bases between. CDR3 loop: CASHQIRQETQYF. CDR3 bases: TGTGCCAGCCACCAGATCCGCCAAGAGACCCAGTACTTC.

This clonotype was seen a few times. The chain joins TRBV7-9 to TRBJ1-1; tentatively, D is TRBD1 (5 bases). The V end was cut by 8 bases, the J end by 10 bases, with 20 bases between. Germline loops: CDR1 SEHNR, CDR2 FQNEAQ (reference sequence). This CDR3 comprises 13 residues. CDR3 loop: CASRSGEGVVAFF. The CDR3 coding sequence is TGTGCCAGCCGCTCGGGGGAGGGCGTAGTAGCTTTCTTT.

The chain uses TRBV29-1 and TRBJ1-2; D might be TRBD1 (5 bases). V shed 7 bases and J shed 4 bases, with 19 bases lying between them. Germline CDR1 SQVTM, CDR2 ANQGSEA. The CDR3 covers 14 residues. The CDR3 is CSAILQGSGYGYTF. CDR3 bases: TGCAGCGCAATACTTCAGGGATCCGGCTATGGCTACACCTTC.

The chain joins TRBV12-3 or TRBV12-4 to TRBJ1-6; possible D gene TRBD1, 6 bases. CDR3 length: 12 residues. Deletions cut 10 bases from V and 7 bases from J, with 11 bases between. CDR3 in DNA: TGTGCCACCCGCACAGGGAATTCACCCCTCCACTTT. Protein: CATRTGNSPLHF.

The V gene is TRBV7-2, the J gene TRBJ2-5; D not resolved. Germline V gene sequence: CDR1 SGHTA, CDR2 FQGNSA. The CDR3 is 13 residues long. Deletions cut 3 bases from V and 5 bases from J, with 10 bases between. CDR3 coding DNA: TGTGCCAGCAGCTTGACGGAAGCGGAGACCCAGTACTTC. Protein: CASSLTEAETQYF.

This chain connects TRBV7-6 to TRBJ2-5; 9 positions match TRBD2. The CDR3 is 16 residues long. Germline CDR1 reads SGHVS; CDR2 reads FNYEAQ. Losses at the gene ends were 5 bases for V and 5 bases for J; bases not matched to a gene: 12. The CDR3 DNA reads TGTGCCAGCAGCCCAACCGGGGGACTAGCAGGGGAGACCCAGTACTTC. It yields the protein CASSPTGGLAGETQYF. Combining the CDR3 with reference TRBV7-6 and TRBJ2-5 gives the whole variable domain GAGVSQSPRYKVTKRGQDVALRCDPISGHVSLYWYRQALGQGPEFLTYFNYEAQQDKSGLPNDRFSAERPEGSISTLTIQRTEQRDSAMYRCASSPTGGLAGETQYFGPGTRLLVL.

The rearrangement joins TRBV5-1 to TRBJ2-1; D is undetermined. CDR1 is SGHRS and CDR2 is YFSETQ in the germline V gene. Trimming shortened V by 0 bases and J by 0 bases, and 7 bases separated the two germline ends. The CDR3 covers 15 residues. In DNA form, the CDR3 reads TGCGCCAGCAGCTTGGAAACTAACTCCTACAATGAGCAGTTCTTC. Translated, it gives CASSLETNSYNEQFF.

This clonotype has a handful of counts. This chain connects TRBV28 to TRBJ1-2; D remains ambiguous. CDR1 is MDHEN, CDR2 SYDVKM, per germline. This CDR3 is built from 14 residues. V was clipped by 2 bases and J by 6 bases, with 13 bases between them. CDR3 loop: CASSLGVLGDGYTF. CDR3 DNA: TGTGCCAGCAGTTTAGGTGTACTCGGGGATGGCTACACCTTC.

The V call is TRBV27, the J call TRBJ1-3; D might be TRBD1 (5 bases). The germline CDR1 and CDR2 sequences are MNHEY and SMNVEV (reference sequence). Trimming left V 4 bases short and J 4 bases short, with 11 bases between. The CDR3 is 14 residues long. CDR3 sequence: CASSYSRGGNTIYF. The DNA for the CDR3 is TGTGCCAGCAGTTACAGCCGGGGGGGAAACACCATATATTTT.

This clonotype was picked up a small number of times. The genes are TRBV24-1 and TRBJ2-5; no firm D call. The length of the CDR3 is 12 residues. Germline V CDR1 and CDR2: KGHDR, SFDVKD. Trimming took off 5 bases at V and 4 bases at J, with 7 bases between the two ends. The CDR3 sequence is CATSGHGETQYF. The CDR3 bases are TGTGCCACCAGTGGCCACGGAGAGACCCAGTACTTC.

V and J are TRBV12-3 or TRBV12-4 and TRBJ2-1; 10 bases are shared with TRBD1. This CDR3 is built from 18 residues. The junction had 16 bases not matched to a gene; V was cut back by 6 bases and J by 5 bases. The chain's CDR3 is CASSSTGGASGSHNEQFF. In DNA, the CDR3 is TGTGCCAGCAGCTCGACAGGGGGCGCGAGCGGGAGCCACAATGAGCAGTTCTTC.

This clonotype showed up just a few times. The chain recombines TRBV19 with TRBJ2-7, with a weak D call TRBD2 (5 bases). V was trimmed by 2 bases and J by 3 bases, leaving 8 bases between them. The CDR3 is 13 amino acids. From germline, CDR1 is LNHDA and CDR2 SQIVND (reference sequence). The CDR3 is CASSIRGNYEQYF. The CDR3, as DNA: TGTGCCAGTAGTATACGGGGAAACTACGAGCAGTACTTC.

This clonotype was seen a handful of times. The chain is built from TRBV4-1 and TRBJ2-1; D is possibly TRBD2 (6 bases). V lost 0 bases and J 6 bases, leaving 12 bases between the germline ends. The V gene's germline CDR1 is MGHRA and CDR2 YSYEKL. This CDR3 is 15 amino acids long. CDR3 protein: CASSQDNGGANEQFF. The CDR3 region has the DNA TGCGCCAGCAGCCAAGATAACGGAGGGGCCAATGAGCAGTTCTTC.

The V and J genes are TRBV24-1 and TRBJ2-2, with 7 bases identical to TRBD1. This CDR3 has 15 residues. With V trimmed by 5 bases and J by 6 bases, 8 bases remained unmatched. Per the germline V gene, CDR1 is KGHDR and CDR2 is SFDVKD. The CDR3 here is CATSGSGGKSGELFF. The CDR3 DNA reads as TGTGCCACCAGTGGGTCAGGGGGTAAATCCGGGGAGCTGTTTTTT.

In its sample, this clonotype was seen a few times. The chain carries TRBV7-2 and TRBJ2-1, with TRBD2 identical over 12 bases. Germline-derived CDR1 and CDR2 are SGHTA and FQGNSA. With V trimmed by 5 bases and J by 6 bases, 8 bases remained unmatched. The CDR3 length is 16 residues. The CDR3 sequence is CASSPSLAGGPNEQFF. As DNA, the CDR3 is TGTGCCAGCAGCCCCTCGCTAGCGGGGGGGCCCAATGAGCAGTTCTTC. The full variable domain, with the rest looked up from reference TRBV7-2 and TRBJ2-1, is GAGVSQSPSNKVTEKGKDVELRCDPISGHTALYWYRQSLGQGLEFLIYFQGNSAPDKSGLPSDRFSAERTGGSVSTLTIQRTQQEDSAVYLCASSPSLAGGPNEQFFGPGTRLTVL.

This rearrangement joins TRBV6-6 to TRBJ2-2, with a weak D call TRBD1 (6 bases). The CDR3 spans 15 residues. V lost 5 bases and J 0 bases, leaving 10 bases between the germline ends. Per germline, CDR1 MNHNY and CDR2 SVGAGI (reference sequence). The CDR3 DNA reads as TGTGCCAGCAGTCACAGGGCAACGAACACCGGGGAGCTGTTTTTT. Translated: CASSHRATNTGELFF.

This clonotype was counted ten times or more. The chain uses TRBV4-2 and TRBJ2-3; no definite D call. Trimming cost V 0 bases and J 0 bases, with 1 base left between them. From germline, CDR1 is LGHNA and CDR2 YNFKEQ. The CDR3 sequence is 13 residues long. The CDR3 is CASSQDSTDTQYF. The CDR3 nucleotides read TGTGCCAGCAGCCAAGATAGCACAGATACGCAGTATTTT.

This clonotype was detected ten times or more. The chain employs TRBV7-2 and TRBJ2-3; 12 nucleotides agree with TRBD2. The germline V gene has CDR1 SGHTA and CDR2 FQGNSA. The CDR3 is 15 residues long. After removal of 5 bases from V and 4 bases from J, the junction contained 4 bases not matched to a gene. The CDR3 spells CASSRLAGDPDTQYF. The CDR3 coding sequence is TGTGCCAGCAGCCGACTAGCGGGAGACCCAGATACGCAGTATTTT.

This clonotype was seen more than once but under ten times. Here the CDR3 DNA reads TGTGCCAGCAACATCCCGGGACTAGACTACAATGAGCAGTTCTTC. Translation gives CASNIPGLDYNEQFF. This sequence joins TRBV28 and TRBJ2-1, with 8 positions matching TRBD2. The V and J ends lost 7 bases and 3 bases, in that order; junction bases with no gene match: 8. CDR1 and CDR2 from the germline V gene are MDHEN and SYDVKM. The CDR3 is made up of 15 amino acids.

This clonotype was recorded many times. V gene TRBV28 combines with J gene TRBJ1-1, with D unclear. This CDR3 has 16 amino acids. The V end lost 6 bases, the J end lost 2 bases, and 19 bases lay between the germline ends. Germline-derived CDR1 and CDR2 are MDHEN and SYDVKM. CDR3 in amino acids: CASSNQPWSVNTEAFF. CDR3 bases: TGTGCCAGCAGCAACCAGCCATGGTCCGTTAACACTGAAGCTTTCTTT.

The chain combines TRBV7-2 with TRBJ1-2; D gene unclear. V was clipped by 1 base and J by 5 bases, with 8 bases between them. Germline V CDR1 and CDR2: SGHTA, FQGNSA. This CDR3 contains 13 residues. The CDR3 loop is CASSLGQLYGYTF. DNA of the CDR3: TGTGCCAGCAGCTTAGGGCAGCTATATGGCTACACCTTC.